The 28 T cell receptor beta chains in this list originate from one sample, sequenced in a study of OX40 agonist ivuxolimab in advanced cancers. Using immunoSEQ multiplex PCR, the repertoire was profiled, and TCRdb retains in-frame clones only, with some absent. There are roughly 70,000 clones in the sample; about 88% occur only once, and 0.67% lies in the top ten. The sample here was CD4+ or CD8+ T cells sorted from blood, taken in a trial of the OX40 agonist ivuxolimab. The receptors originated from an adult with an advanced solid tumor such as melanoma, head and neck, liver or kidney cancer.

Here the CDR3 reads CASSLENTEAFF. Here the CDR3 DNA reads TGTGCCAGCAGCTTAGAGAACACTGAAGCTTTCTTT. The chain joins TRBV7-9 to TRBJ1-1, with D uncertain. The germline V gene encodes CDR1 SEHNR and CDR2 FQNEAQ (reference sequence). V gave up 1 base and J gave up 1 base, with 1 base separating them. CDR3 length equals 12 residues.

This chain links TRBV7-9 with TRBJ2-5; TRBD1 matches 11 bases. From germline, CDR1 is SEHNR and CDR2 FQNEAQ (reference sequence). This CDR3 comprises 11 residues. V shed 8 bases, J shed 11 bases, and the junction held 4 bases outside the gene matches. DNA of the CDR3: TGTGCCAGCTCGGACAGGGGGCCGCAGTACTTC. As protein: CASSDRGPQYF. The full variable domain, completed using reference TRBV7-9 and TRBJ2-5, is DTGVSQNPRHKITKRGQNVTFRCDPISEHNRLYWYRQTLGQGPEFLTYFQNEAQLEKSRLLSDRFSAERPKGSFSTLEIQRTEQGDSAMYLCASSDRGPQYFGPGTRLLVL.

This clone has a single count. The rearrangement joins TRBV28 to TRBJ1-1; D remains unclear. CDR1 MDHEN and CDR2 SYDVKM come from the germline V gene. The CDR3 length is 12 residues. V lost 2 bases and J lost 4, with 5 bases in between. As DNA, the CDR3 is TGTGCCAGCAGTTTACTATTCACTGAAGCTTTCTTT. Residues: CASSLLFTEAFF. The full variable domain, its missing parts supplied by reference TRBV28 and TRBJ1-1, is DVKVTQSSRYLVKRTGEKVFLECVQDMDHENMFWYRQDPGLGLRLIYFSYDVKMKEKGDIPEGYSVSREKKERFSLILESASTNQTSMYLCASSLLFTEAFFGQGTRLTVV.

This clone was counted between two and nine times. This sequence joins TRBV5-1 and TRBJ2-5; D may be TRBD1 or TRBD2 (5 bases each). V lost 3 bases to trimming and J lost 5 bases, with 23 bases between them. There are 17 residues in the CDR3. CDR1 SGHRS and CDR2 YFSETQ come from the germline V gene. The DNA for the CDR3 is TGCGCCAGCAGCTCGTCGCAGCCGGGACCCGGCCGTGAGACCCAGTACTTC. Amino acid sequence: CASSSSQPGPGRETQYF.

The chain combines TRBV11-2 with TRBJ2-5; possible D gene TRBD2, 6 bases. The length of the CDR3 is 15 residues. V lost 1 base to trimming and J lost 5 bases, with 14 bases between them. The germline gives CDR1 SGHAT, CDR2 FQNNGV. This CDR3 reads CASSLAGGPFETQYF. The CDR3 DNA sequence: TGTGCCAGCAGCTTAGCCGGAGGGCCTTTTGAGACCCAGTACTTC.

The J gene is TRBJ2-3, the V gene TRBV7-3, with TRBD2 as a possible D gene (5 bases). V shed 6 bases and J shed 0 bases, with 13 bases lying between them. The germline V gene encodes CDR1 SGHTA and CDR2 FQGTGA. This CDR3 region has 15 residues. This CDR3 reads CASSLGWTSTDTQYF. The CDR3 coding sequence is TGTGCCAGCAGTTTAGGCTGGACTAGCACAGATACGCAGTATTTT.

The chain links TRBV4-1 to TRBJ2-7; either TRBD1 or TRBD2 may supply D (5 bases each). V was trimmed by 0 bases and J by 8 bases, leaving 14 bases between them. Germline-derived CDR1 and CDR2 are MGHRA and YSYEKL. CDR3 size: 14 residues. The CDR3 nucleotides read TGCGCCAGCAGCCAAGATCCCGGGACCCTAAAGCAGTACTTC. It encodes CASSQDPGTLKQYF.

This clone was observed a few times. V and J are TRBV10-3 and TRBJ2-1; a possible D gene is TRBD2 (6 bases). Trimming left V 11 bases short and J 4 bases short, with 15 bases between. The germline V gene has CDR1 ENHRY and CDR2 SYGVKD. This CDR3 has 13 residues. DNA of the CDR3: TGTGCCGTCCAACCCGGGGGTTACAATGAGCAGTTCTTC. Encoded protein: CAVQPGGYNEQFF.

This chain uses TRBV5-1 with TRBJ2-2; D not certain. V was clipped by 6 bases and J by 5 bases, with 8 bases between them. The CDR3 extends over 12 amino acids. CDR1 and CDR2 from the germline V gene are SGHRS and YFSETQ. As DNA, the CDR3 is TGCGCCAGCACGGTGGGGACCGGGGAGCTGTTTTTT. As protein: CASTVGTGELFF.

This clone was seen more than once but under ten times. This chain connects TRBV4-2 to TRBJ1-5; no clear D gene. Per germline, CDR1 LGHNA and CDR2 YNFKEQ. V was pared by 0 bases and J by 9 bases, with 9 bases between. The CDR3 length is 13 residues. CDR3 bases: TGTGCCAGCAGCCAAGAGGCTGACCTGCCCCAGCATTTT. Encoded protein: CASSQEADLPQHF.

The gene calls are TRBV11-2 and TRBJ2-5, with D perhaps matching TRBD1 or TRBD2 (6 bases each). CDR3 length: 13 amino acids. The V end lost 1 base, the J end lost 7 bases, and 10 bases lay between the germline ends. Germline V CDR1 and CDR2: SGHAT, FQNNGV. In DNA, the CDR3 is TGTGCCAGCAGCTTAGTGGAGGGGGGGACCCAGTACTTC. Protein product: CASSLVEGGTQYF.

The rearrangement joins TRBV7-9 to TRBJ2-7; maybe TRBD1 (5 bases). This CDR3 comprises 13 residues. Trimming took 5 bases from V and 1 from J, leaving 9 bases between them. Looked up from germline, CDR1 is SEHNR and CDR2 is FQNEAQ (reference sequence). CDR3 nucleotide sequence: TGTGCCAGCAGCCCGACAGTTTCCTACGAGCAGTACTTC. It codes for CASSPTVSYEQYF.

As DNA, the CDR3 is TGTGCCAGCAGCTTGGGCCCAGGCGGGCAGGGCCCCCAGCCCCAGCATTTT. Translating gives CASSLGPGGQGPQPQHF. This chain connects TRBV13 to TRBJ1-5; possibly TRBD1 for D (5 bases). The CDR3 extends over 17 amino acids. V lost 3 bases to trimming and J lost 7 bases, with 22 bases between them. CDR1 and CDR2 from the germline V gene are PRHDT and FYEKMQ (reference sequence). The entire variable domain, with the rest obtained from reference TRBV13 and TRBJ1-5, is as follows: AAGVIQSPRHLIKEKRETATLKCYPIPRHDTVYWYQQGPGQDPQFLISFYEKMQSDKGSIPDRFSAQQFSDYHSELNMSSLELGDSALYFCASSLGPGGQGPQPQHFGDGTRLSIL.

This chain links TRBV30 with TRBJ1-6; D ambiguous. Germline loops: CDR1 GTSNPN, CDR2 SVGIG (reference sequence). V lost 0 bases and J 8 bases, leaving 8 bases between the germline ends. This CDR3 is built from 13 residues. Here the CDR3 DNA reads TGTGCCTGGAGTGTACTTGTGGATTCACCCCTCCACTTT. It is translated as CAWSVLVDSPLHF.

The CDR3 region has the DNA TGTGCCAGTATTGGGGGGGGCAATCAGCCCCAGCATTTT. Translated, it gives CASIGGGNQPQHF. The chain joins TRBV19 to TRBJ1-5; possibly TRBD1 for D (5 bases). From germline, CDR1 is LNHDA and CDR2 SQIVND (reference sequence). V gave up 7 bases and J gave up 2 bases, with 9 bases separating them. The CDR3 contains 13 residues.

The chain joins TRBV10-3 to TRBJ2-1; no clear D. The V gene's germline CDR1 is ENHRY and CDR2 SYGVKD. The CDR3 length is 12 residues. Trimming left V 2 bases short and J 6 bases short, with 5 bases between. CDR3 bases: TGTGCCATCAGTGAGCGGGCCAATGAGCAGTTCTTC. This encodes CAISERANEQFF.

The CDR3 region is CASSFQGGARALGQGGTEAFF. The CDR3 coding sequence is TGTGCCAGCAGTTTTCAGGGCGGGGCGCGGGCGCTTGGACAGGGTGGCACTGAAGCTTTCTTT. This chain links TRBV28 with TRBJ1-1, with 8 bases fitting TRBD1. Germline CDR1 MDHEN, CDR2 SYDVKM. V lost 3 bases and J lost 4; bases outside the gene matches: 25. The length of the CDR3 is 21 residues.

This sequence joins TRBV5-1 and TRBJ1-1; possibly TRBD1 for D (5 bases). V gave up 0 bases and J gave up 0 bases, with 9 bases separating them. The CDR3 extends over 15 amino acids. Germline V gene data show CDR1 as SGHRS and CDR2 as YFSETQ. The CDR3 DNA follows: TGCGCCAGCAGCTTGGTGGCAGGGATGAACACTGAAGCTTTCTTT. Protein product: CASSLVAGMNTEAFF.

This sequence joins TRBV7-3 and TRBJ2-3; TRBD2 matches 12 bases. The germline V gene has CDR1 SGHTA and CDR2 FQGTGA. Trimming took 5 bases from V and 7 from J; bases not matched to a gene: 10. The CDR3 runs 16 residues. CDR3 bases: TGTGCCAGCAGCCCCCAGCTAGCGGGAGGGCCACATACGCAGTATTTT. This translates into CASSPQLAGGPHTQYF.

V and J are TRBV5-5 and TRBJ2-7; D is uncertain. Trimming took off 7 bases at V and 4 bases at J, with 12 bases between the two ends. The CDR3 is 12 amino acids. Germline CDR1 reads SGHKS; CDR2 reads YYEKEE (reference sequence). The CDR3 sequence: CASASVGYEQYF. CDR3 DNA sequence: TGTGCCAGCGCGTCCGTGGGTTACGAGCAGTACTTC.

This chain joins TRBV30 and TRBJ2-7; D is perhaps TRBD1 (6 bases). Per germline, CDR1 GTSNPN and CDR2 SVGIG (reference sequence). The germline V and J ends were trimmed by 3 bases and 7 bases, with 13 bases remaining between them. The CDR3 sequence is 12 residues long. CDR3 in amino acids: CAWRGAWAEQYF. The CDR3 coding sequence is TGTGCCTGGAGGGGGGCTTGGGCGGAGCAGTACTTC.

The rearrangement links TRBV9 to TRBJ2-2, with 12 bases aligning to TRBD2. The CDR3 spans 19 residues. V trimming: 0 bases; J trimming: 3 bases; junction bases outside the gene matches: 9. From germline, CDR1 is SGDLS and CDR2 YYNGEE. The CDR3 DNA reads TGTGCCAGCAGCGTAGGCCTAGCGGGAGGGCCGGGCGACACCGGGGAGCTGTTTTTT. It yields the protein CASSVGLAGGPGDTGELFF.

This clone appeared a single time. CDR3: CSAQRQKREFF. The CDR3 DNA is TGCAGTGCCCAACGACAAAAGCGGGAGTTCTTC. The V call is TRBV20-1, the J call TRBJ2-1, with D maybe TRBD2 (6 bases). V lost 6 bases, J lost 14 bases, and 17 bases lay in between. CDR3 length: 11 residues. Germline V gene lookup returns CDR1 DFQATT and CDR2 SNEGSKA (reference sequence).

The V and J genes are TRBV9 and TRBJ2-7, with 7 bases identical to TRBD2. Germline values: CDR1 SGDLS, CDR2 YYNGEE. CDR3 length: 14 residues. V shed 4 bases, J shed 2 bases, and the junction held 6 bases outside the gene matches. The CDR3 nucleotides are TGTGCCAGCAGCTTAGGACTAGAAACCTACGAGCAGTACTTC. Encoded protein: CASSLGLETYEQYF.

The chain has TRBV6-1 and TRBJ2-4, with D possibly being TRBD1 (6 bases). Trimming removed 4 bases at V and 5 bases at J, with 15 bases between. Germline V gene data show CDR1 as MNHNS and CDR2 as SASEGT. This CDR3 has 15 amino acids. The CDR3 here is CASSGARTAQNIQYF. The CDR3 region has the DNA TGTGCCAGCAGTGGCGCTAGGACAGCACAAAACATTCAGTACTTC.

Remarks on this clone: Just one base apart from a much larger clone, this may be a read error. The identical CDR3 is also encoded by other nucleotide sequences in the sample. This chain connects TRBV5-4 to TRBJ2-5, with D tentatively TRBD2 (6 bases). CDR1 is SGHNT, CDR2 YYREEE, per germline (reference sequence). V was pared by 0 bases and J by 1 base, with 7 bases between. CDR3 size: 14 residues. In DNA, the CDR3 is TGTGCCAGCAGCTTGGCGGGAGTCCAAGAGACCCAGTACTTC. Translating it yields CASSLAGVQETQYF.

The chain carries TRBV6-1 and TRBJ1-2; TRBD1 is a possible D gene (6 bases). V dropped 6 bases and J dropped 6 bases, with 14 bases sitting between them. CDR1 is MNHNS, CDR2 SASEGT, per germline. The CDR3 is 13 amino acids. CDR3 nucleotide sequence: TGTGCCAGCAGACAGCGGGGGCTCGATGGCTACACCTTC. Amino acid sequence: CASRQRGLDGYTF.

The chain links TRBV6-5 to TRBJ2-7, with a weak D call TRBD2 (6 bases). There are 14 residues in the CDR3. Germline CDR1 and CDR2: MNHEY and SVGAGI. V lost 3 bases to trimming and J lost 4 bases, with 13 bases between them. In DNA, the CDR3 is TGTGCCAGCAGTTATGGAGGGGTTGGGTACGAGCAGTACTTC. It translates to CASSYGGVGYEQYF.